The rows below give T cell receptor beta chains drawn from one sample of a study of blood T cells in healthy people across ages. From the 5' RACE reads, TCRdb called clonotypes with MiXCR, one entry per CDR3 protein. The data show around 1,000,000 distinct CDR3 sequences, roughly two fifths seen once. Input material: blood. The receptors derive from a man in his late teens or twenties in good health. The CDR3 runs from the conserved cysteine through the conserved F or W.

>TRBJ2-1|TRBV20-1
CSARDKWLAGGSGSEQFF
>TRBJ2-5|TRBV9
CASSPRVGVSDEQYF
>TRBJ1-4|TRBV27
CASSPLDSFREKLFF
>TRBJ1-1|TRBV7-2
CARSLGVSENTEAFF
>TRBJ2-7|TRBV5-1
CASSSGTGAYERYF
>TRBJ1-2|TRBV7-2
CASSFGGGTYYGYTF
>TRBJ1-6|TRBV13
CASSSLGGRRNSPLHF
>TRBJ1-2|TRBV5-1
CASSLVVQGQNTNYGYTF
>TRBJ1-2|TRBV12-3/TRBV12-4
CASSTAHYGYTF
>TRBJ1-5|TRBV4-2
CASSQDSGAPGGQPQHF
>TRBJ2-5|TRBV4-3
CASSQGHRQETQYF
>TRBJ2-3|TRBV3-1
CASSQVLDDTDTQYF
>TRBJ1-4|TRBV20-1
CSARSGTNKLFF
>TRBJ1-2|TRBV27
CASSFGRANYGYTF
>TRBJ2-7|TRBV5-1
CASSLAGQGLYEQYF
>TRBJ2-3|TRBV29-1
CSSAGIYTDTQYF
>TRBJ2-1|TRBV21-1
CASSPAGTSYNEQFF
>TRBJ1-1|TRBV9
CASSDSPATMNTEAFF
>TRBJ2-7|TRBV6-6
CASSYAEGYEQYF
>TRBJ1-5|TRBV4-3
CASSQGAGDQPQHF
>TRBJ2-7|TRBV27
CASSRTWGQDSSYEQYF
>TRBJ2-1|TRBV5-6
CASSLGRTNEQFF
>TRBJ1-2|TRBV15
CATSRDEGQSYGYTF
>TRBJ1-1|TRBV9
CASSVAAGVNTEAFF
>TRBJ1-5|TRBV20-1
CSVGRRNQPQHF
>TRBJ2-3|TRBV6-5
CASSHRAQSPDTQYF
>TRBJ2-1|TRBV11-2
CASSLDSVGSYNEQFF
>TRBJ2-3|TRBV12-3/TRBV12-4
CASSFGTRADTDTQYF
>TRBJ2-1|TRBV30
CAWSVGSNEQFF
>TRBJ2-3|TRBV10-3
CATLGGLSTDTQYF
>TRBJ1-5|TRBV20-1
CSARREGDQPQHF
>TRBJ2-1|TRBV18
CASSPRFGTDSYNEQFF
>TRBJ1-5|TRBV28
CASSHPRDINQPQHF
>TRBJ1-1|TRBV20-1
CSAPWYTGYTEAFF
>TRBJ2-1|TRBV29-1
CSVDGQGWSLGTFF
>TRBJ1-1|TRBV4-1
CASSLGSFGQGNTEAFF
>-|TRBV27
CASSLSGTGSYNEQYF
>TRBJ2-3|TRBV20-1
CSAPGANTDTQYF
>TRBJ2-1|TRBV14
CASSLWRGSSYNEQFF
>TRBJ1-2|TRBV14
CASSQAGDGYTF
>TRBJ2-7|TRBV24-1
CATSMMRDRDYEQYF
>TRBJ2-1|TRBV6-2/TRBV6-3
CASSYSTWETQFF
>TRBJ2-7|TRBV20-1
CRASVSSYEQYF
>TRBJ1-2|TRBV29-1
CSVGRMDERGYTF
>TRBJ2-1|TRBV29-1
CSVHRAAYSSYNEQFF
>-|TRBV5-1
CACGPADAVEQYF
>TRBJ1-1|TRBV20-1
CSVRGGTLGRTEAFF
>TRBJ2-1|TRBV29-1
CSGGRRGGNEQFF